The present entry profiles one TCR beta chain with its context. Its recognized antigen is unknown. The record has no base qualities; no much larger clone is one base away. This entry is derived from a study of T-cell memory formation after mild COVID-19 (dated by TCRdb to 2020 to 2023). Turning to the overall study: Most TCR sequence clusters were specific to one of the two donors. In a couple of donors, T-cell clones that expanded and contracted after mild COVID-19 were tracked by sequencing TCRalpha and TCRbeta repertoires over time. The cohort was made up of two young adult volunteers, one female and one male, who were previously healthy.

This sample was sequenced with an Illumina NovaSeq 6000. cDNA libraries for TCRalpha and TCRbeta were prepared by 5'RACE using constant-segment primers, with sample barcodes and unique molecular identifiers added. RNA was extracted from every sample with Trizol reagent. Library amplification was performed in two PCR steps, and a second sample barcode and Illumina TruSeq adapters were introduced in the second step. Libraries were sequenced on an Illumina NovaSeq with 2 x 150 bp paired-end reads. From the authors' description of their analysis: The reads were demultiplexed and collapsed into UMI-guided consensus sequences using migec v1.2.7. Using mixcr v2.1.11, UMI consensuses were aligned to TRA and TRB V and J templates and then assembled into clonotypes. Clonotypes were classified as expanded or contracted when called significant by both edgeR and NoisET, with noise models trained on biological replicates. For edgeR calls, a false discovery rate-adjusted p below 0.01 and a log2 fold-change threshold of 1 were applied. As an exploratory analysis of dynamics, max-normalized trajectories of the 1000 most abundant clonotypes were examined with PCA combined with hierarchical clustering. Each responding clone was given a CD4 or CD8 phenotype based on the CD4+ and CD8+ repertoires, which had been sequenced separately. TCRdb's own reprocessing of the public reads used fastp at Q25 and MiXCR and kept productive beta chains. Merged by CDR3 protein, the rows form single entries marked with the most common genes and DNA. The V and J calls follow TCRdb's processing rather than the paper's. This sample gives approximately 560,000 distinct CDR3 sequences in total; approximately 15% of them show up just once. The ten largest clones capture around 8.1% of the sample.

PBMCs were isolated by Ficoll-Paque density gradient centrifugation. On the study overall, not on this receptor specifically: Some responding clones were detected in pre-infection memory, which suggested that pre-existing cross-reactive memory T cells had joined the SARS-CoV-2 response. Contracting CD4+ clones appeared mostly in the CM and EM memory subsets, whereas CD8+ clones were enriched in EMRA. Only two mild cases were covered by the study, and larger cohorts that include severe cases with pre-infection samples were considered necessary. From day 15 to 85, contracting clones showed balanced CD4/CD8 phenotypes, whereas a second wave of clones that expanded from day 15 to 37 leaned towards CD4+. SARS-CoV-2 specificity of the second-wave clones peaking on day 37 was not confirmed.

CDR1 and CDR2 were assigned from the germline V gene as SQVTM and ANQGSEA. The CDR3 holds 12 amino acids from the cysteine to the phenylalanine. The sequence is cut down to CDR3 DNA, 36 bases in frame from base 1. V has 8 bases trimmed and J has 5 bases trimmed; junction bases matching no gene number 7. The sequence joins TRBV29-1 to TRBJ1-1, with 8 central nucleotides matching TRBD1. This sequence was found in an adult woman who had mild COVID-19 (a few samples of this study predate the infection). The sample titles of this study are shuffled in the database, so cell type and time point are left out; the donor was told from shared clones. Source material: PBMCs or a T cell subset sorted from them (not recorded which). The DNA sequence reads TGCAGCATTCAACAGGGGGATACTGAAGCTTTCTTT. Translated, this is CSIQQGDTEAFF.